The 31 T cell receptor beta chains given below trace back to one sample, sequenced in a study of blood T cell repertoires in COVID-19. Sequencing used immunoSEQ multiplex PCR; TCRdb keeps in-frame clones, though not all of them. The sample lists about 320,000 clones, about nine tenths occurring once. Sequencing was carried out using PBMCs or T cells enriched from blood (not recorded which). These receptors came from a man aged 55 to 69 who had recovered from COVID-19.

The J gene is TRBJ2-1, the V gene TRBV18; 8 bases line up with TRBD1. The junction had 10 bases not matched to a gene; V was cut back by 6 bases and J by 0 bases. Germline V CDR1 and CDR2: KGHSH, LQKENI. The CDR3 totals 17 residues. The CDR3 DNA is TGTGCCAGCTCCCGGGGACAGGCCCGGGGCTCCTACAATGAGCAGTTCTTC. Translation gives CASSRGQARGSYNEQFF.

This clone showed up just once. The rearrangement uses TRBV19 and TRBJ2-3; TRBD2 agrees at 14 bases. This CDR3 region has 18 residues. Germline values: CDR1 LNHDA, CDR2 SQIVND (reference sequence). Trimming took 4 bases from V and 2 from J; bases not matched to a gene: 8. CDR3 loop: CASSRLAGGDFNTDTQYF. The CDR3 DNA is TGTGCCAGTAGTAGACTAGCGGGGGGGGATTTTAACACAGATACGCAGTATTTT.

This chain connects TRBV6-2 or TRBV6-3 to TRBJ1-6; weak D call: TRBD1 (6 bases). The CDR3 extends over 15 amino acids. Trimming pared 0 bases from V and 10 bases from J, leaving 13 bases between. The germline gives CDR1 MNHEY, CDR2 SVGEGT. CDR3 bases: TGTGCCAGCAGTTACTCGGACAGCCGAATGTCACCCCTCCACTTT. It encodes CASSYSDSRMSPLHF.

The rearrangement joins TRBV7-2 to TRBJ2-1, with 9 bases aligning to TRBD2. The CDR3 has 15 residues. V was pared by 5 bases and J by 4 bases, with 6 bases of the junction left unmatched. Looked up from germline, CDR1 is SGHTA and CDR2 is FQGNSA. The CDR3 here is CASSPGLALYNEQFF. CDR3 DNA: TGTGCCAGCAGCCCTGGACTAGCGTTATACAATGAGCAGTTCTTC.

The J gene is TRBJ2-1, the V gene TRBV19, with 9 positions matching TRBD2. Germline loops: CDR1 LNHDA, CDR2 SQIVND (reference sequence). V was pared by 7 bases and J by 5 bases, with 12 bases of the junction left unmatched. CDR3 length equals 16 residues. This chain's CDR3 is CASNPYSGSSHNEQFF. CDR3 in DNA: TGTGCCAGTAATCCTTATAGCGGGAGTAGCCACAATGAGCAGTTCTTC.

The CDR3 region is CASSATGTGRNEQFF. CDR3 nucleotide sequence: TGTGCCAGTAGTGCCACCGGGACAGGGAGAAATGAGCAGTTCTTC. This rearrangement joins TRBV19 to TRBJ2-1; 9 nucleotides align to TRBD1. The length of the CDR3 is 15 residues. Germline V gene lookup returns CDR1 LNHDA and CDR2 SQIVND (reference sequence). V gave up 5 bases and J gave up 7 bases; unmatched junction bases: 9.

This chain links TRBV5-1 with TRBJ2-5; tentatively, D is TRBD2 (6 bases). CDR1 is SGHRS, CDR2 YFSETQ, per germline. This CDR3 comprises 15 residues. The V gene lost 0 bases and the J gene lost 1 base, with 10 bases spanning the gap. CDR3 sequence (DNA): TGCGCCAGCAGCTTGGGACTAGGCCGCCAAGAGACCCAGTACTTC. Amino acids: CASSLGLGRQETQYF.

This clone was counted once. The chain employs TRBV18 and TRBJ1-3; possible D gene TRBD1, 5 bases. This CDR3 is built from 14 residues. Germline V lookup: CDR1 KGHSH, CDR2 LQKENI. The V end lost 0 bases, the J end lost 10 bases, and 13 bases lay between the germline ends. CDR3 protein: CASSPPSEGKTIYF. The CDR3 DNA reads as TGTGCCAGCTCACCACCTTCGGAGGGGAAGACCATATATTTT.

The chain uses TRBV5-1 and TRBJ1-1; unclear D gene. CDR3 size: 14 residues. Trimming stripped 6 bases from V and 1 base from J, with 13 bases between. Germline assignment: CDR1 SGHRS and CDR2 YFSETQ. CDR3 bases: TGCGCCAGCAACCCTGCGGGCCCGAACACTGAAGCTTTCTTT. This codes for CASNPAGPNTEAFF.

CDR3 amino acids: CSVEDRIRMNTEAFF. CDR3 coding DNA: TGCAGCGTTGAAGATAGAATACGCATGAACACTGAAGCTTTCTTT. The genes are TRBV29-1 and TRBJ1-1, with no clear D. The ends were cut back, 0 bases at V and 0 bases at J, with 11 bases in the middle. The CDR3 is made up of 15 amino acids. Germline-derived CDR1 and CDR2 are SQVTM and ANQGSEA.

This clone showed up just a few times. The V gene is TRBV7-9, the J gene TRBJ2-3; 7 bases align to TRBD1. Per germline, CDR1 SEHNR and CDR2 FQNEAQ (reference sequence). The length of the CDR3 is 15 residues. Unmatched junction bases numbered 6, after V lost 1 base and J lost 5 bases. CDR3 amino acids: CASSLGGDSRDTQYF. The CDR3 nucleotides read TGTGCCAGCAGCTTAGGAGGGGACAGTAGAGATACGCAGTATTTT.

This chain uses TRBV2 with TRBJ2-7; weak D call: TRBD2 (6 bases). The CDR3 contains 15 residues. V lost 2 bases to trimming and J lost 5 bases, with 16 bases between them. Per the germline V gene, CDR1 is SNHLY and CDR2 is FYNNEI. This CDR3 reads CASSEMGRTTHEQYF. As DNA, the CDR3 is TGTGCCAGCAGTGAAATGGGCAGGACTACTCACGAGCAGTACTTC.

This clone was seen a few times. This rearrangement joins TRBV29-1 to TRBJ2-1; possibly TRBD2 for D (5 bases). There are 14 residues in the CDR3. Between the trimmed V and J ends, which lost 6 bases and 8 bases, there was a span of 20 bases. Germline CDR1 reads SQVTM; CDR2 reads ANQGSEA. The CDR3 loop is CSVIYPEAFHEQFF. CDR3 coding DNA: TGCAGCGTAATATATCCGGAGGCCTTCCATGAGCAGTTCTTC.

V gene TRBV7-9 combines with J gene TRBJ2-7; 7 bases are shared with TRBD2. CDR1 is SEHNR, CDR2 FQNEAQ, per germline (reference sequence). The V and J ends lost 3 bases and 5 bases, in that order; junction bases with no gene match: 10. This CDR3 is 15 amino acids long. CDR3 nucleotides: TGTGCCAGCAGCTTTTGGCGGGAGCCCCCCGACGAGCAGTACTTC. Its protein is CASSFWREPPDEQYF. The variable domain in full, completed from reference TRBV7-9 and TRBJ2-7, reads DTGVSQNPRHKITKRGQNVTFRCDPISEHNRLYWYRQTLGQGPEFLTYFQNEAQLEKSRLLSDRFSAERPKGSFSTLEIQRTEQGDSAMYLCASSFWREPPDEQYFGPGTRLTVT.

V and J are TRBV21-1 and TRBJ1-3. TRBV21-1 is labeled a pseudogene. The CDR3 is 14 amino acids. CDR3 DNA sequence: TGTGCCAGCAGCCACCGGGCGGGGGGAAACACCATATATTTT. Amino acids: CASSHRAGGNTIYF.

This chain uses TRBV7-2 with TRBJ2-1; D gene unclear. Between the trimmed V and J ends, which lost 7 bases and 6 bases, there was a span of 19 bases. This CDR3 comprises 15 residues. Per the germline V gene, CDR1 is SGHTA and CDR2 is FQGNSA. The CDR3 protein is CASTEDNRGRNEQFF. CDR3 DNA: TGTGCCAGCACCGAGGATAATAGAGGTCGCAATGAGCAGTTCTTC.

This clone occurred a few times. The chain couples TRBV18 to TRBJ2-2; 7 bases are shared with TRBD2. Germline CDR1 and CDR2: KGHSH and LQKENI. This CDR3 region has 18 residues. The ends lost 3 bases at V and 4 bases at J; junction bases unmatched: 14. The CDR3 is CASSPIRGQGGPTGELFF. CDR3 in DNA: TGTGCCAGCTCACCGATAAGGGGCCAGGGAGGGCCCACCGGGGAGCTGTTTTTT.

V usage is TRBV4-3 and J usage is TRBJ1-2; 7 bases are a match to TRBD1. CDR3 length: 16 amino acids. The trim removed 3 bases at V and 4 bases at J, leaving 11 bases unmatched. Germline V lookup: CDR1 LGHNA, CDR2 YSLEER. The CDR3 sequence: CASSQTRDRLFYGYTF. The CDR3 region has the DNA TGCGCCAGCAGCCAGACCCGGGACAGACTATTCTATGGCTACACCTTC.

This rearrangement joins TRBV5-1 to TRBJ1-3; the match to TRBD1 covers 10 bases. The CDR3 runs to 14 residues. The V gene's germline CDR1 is SGHRS and CDR2 YFSETQ. V shed 2 bases and J 7 bases; nucleotides not matched to a gene: 3. CDR3 DNA sequence: TGCGCCAGCAGCTTAATGGGACAGGGGAACACCATATATTTT. Its translation is CASSLMGQGNTIYF.

The CDR3 nucleotides are TGTGCCAGCAGCCAACGACAGGGATGGGTAGAGACCCAGTACTTC. Amino acid sequence: CASSQRQGWVETQYF. V and J are TRBV4-2 and TRBJ2-5; 7 bases are shared with TRBD1. Germline assignment: CDR1 LGHNA and CDR2 YNFKEQ. With V trimmed by 2 bases and J by 4 bases, 7 bases remained unmatched. The CDR3 has 15 amino acids.

V and J are TRBV12-3 or TRBV12-4 and TRBJ2-1; 7 bases are shared with TRBD2. The CDR3 has 13 amino acids. After removal of 6 bases from V and 6 bases from J, the junction contained 5 bases not matched to a gene. This CDR3 is CASSKREVNEQFF. The CDR3 DNA reads TGTGCCAGCAGCAAACGGGAGGTCAATGAGCAGTTCTTC.

This chain links TRBV10-3 with TRBJ2-7; TRBD1 matches at 8 bases. V was clipped by 6 bases and J by 2 bases; unmatched bases: 6. The length of the CDR3 is 14 residues. CDR1 and CDR2 from the germline V gene are ENHRY and SYGVKD. For the CDR3, the DNA is TGTGCCATCAGAGGACAGGGAACTCCCTACGAGCAGTACTTC. Amino acids: CAIRGQGTPYEQYF.

The chain couples TRBV7-8 to TRBJ2-7; 7 nucleotides line up with TRBD2. With 0 bases clipped from V and 4 bases from J, the junction kept 0 bases outside the gene matches. The CDR3 length is 13 residues. CDR1 and CDR2 (germline): SGHVS, FQNEAQ. CDR3 region: CASSLAGGYEQYF. The CDR3 DNA sequence: TGTGCCAGCAGCTTAGCGGGAGGGTACGAGCAGTACTTC. The entire variable domain, with the rest obtained from reference TRBV7-8 and TRBJ2-7, is as follows: GAGVSQSPRYKVAKRGQDVALRCDPISGHVSLFWYQQALGQGPEFLTYFQNEAQLDKSGLPSDRFFAERPEGSVSTLKIQRTQQEDSAVYLCASSLAGGYEQYFGPGTRLTVT.

For the CDR3, the DNA is TGTGCCAGCAGTGAAAGGACAGGGGGAGTCGGAAACACCGGGGAGCTGTTTTTT. Its translation is CASSERTGGVGNTGELFF. V and J are TRBV25-1 and TRBJ2-2, with 10 bases lining up with TRBD1. Germline CDR1 is MGHDK and CDR2 is SYGVNS. The CDR3 is 18 residues long. V lost 2 bases and J lost 2; bases outside the gene matches: 8.

This clone was detected once. This rearrangement joins TRBV7-3 to TRBJ2-7, with D hard to call. Deletions cut 3 bases from V and 3 bases from J, with 9 bases between. This CDR3 is built from 13 residues. Germline V lookup: CDR1 SGHTA, CDR2 FQGTGA. The DNA of the CDR3 is TGTGCCAGCAGCTTTGAGGCCCACTACGAGCAGTACTTC. This codes for CASSFEAHYEQYF.

This clone was picked up a small number of times. This rearrangement joins TRBV7-9 to TRBJ1-4; a weak D match, TRBD1 (5 bases). Trimming pared 2 bases from V and 7 bases from J, leaving 11 bases between. The CDR3 runs 14 residues. Germline CDR1 is SEHNR and CDR2 is FQNEAQ (reference sequence). The CDR3 reads CASSLWQQGEKLFF. CDR3 nucleotide sequence: TGTGCCAGCAGCTTATGGCAGCAGGGTGAAAAACTGTTTTTT.

The chain carries TRBV30 and TRBJ1-1, with 8 bases aligning to TRBD1. This CDR3 spans 13 amino acids. The V gene end was trimmed by 3 bases and the J gene end by 2 bases; junction bases not matched to a gene: 2. In germline, CDR1 is GTSNPN, CDR2 SVGIG (reference sequence). DNA for the CDR3: TGTGCCTGGAGCAGGGGGCCCAACACTGAAGCTTTCTTT. Translating gives CAWSRGPNTEAFF.

The J gene is TRBJ2-1, the V gene TRBV9; possible D gene TRBD2, 6 bases. Germline lookup yields CDR1 SGDLS and CDR2 YYNGEE. V was cut by 4 bases and J by 5 bases, with 10 bases left in between. The CDR3 contains 13 residues. CDR3: CASSPSADNEQFF. The CDR3 region has the DNA TGTGCCAGCAGCCCTAGCGCCGACAATGAGCAGTTCTTC.

This chain links TRBV2 with TRBJ2-3, with no clear D. This CDR3 comprises 14 residues. The V and J ends lost 5 bases and 0 bases respectively, with 9 bases between them. Germline V gives CDR1 SNHLY, CDR2 FYNNEI. CDR3 DNA: TGTGCCAGCAGTCAGTGGGCTAGCACAGATACGCAGTATTTT. This codes for CASSQWASTDTQYF.

This clone is a singleton in its sample. The chain couples TRBV7-3 to TRBJ1-1; possible D gene TRBD1, 5 bases. V was pared by 2 bases and J by 3 bases, with 7 bases between. Germline lookup yields CDR1 SGHTA and CDR2 FQGTGA. The CDR3 is 13 amino acids. CDR3 coding DNA: TGTGCCAGCAGCTTACAGGGATACACTGAAGCTTTCTTT. As protein: CASSLQGYTEAFF.

J is TRBJ1-1 and V is TRBV7-9; no definite D call. Germline CDR1 reads SEHNR; CDR2 reads FQNEAQ (reference sequence). The CDR3 consists of 15 residues. V dropped 5 bases and J dropped 5 bases, with 18 bases sitting between them. This chain's CDR3 is CASSPKGEVGTEAFF. CDR3 DNA: TGTGCCAGCAGCCCCAAGGGAGAAGTCGGGACTGAAGCTTTCTTT.